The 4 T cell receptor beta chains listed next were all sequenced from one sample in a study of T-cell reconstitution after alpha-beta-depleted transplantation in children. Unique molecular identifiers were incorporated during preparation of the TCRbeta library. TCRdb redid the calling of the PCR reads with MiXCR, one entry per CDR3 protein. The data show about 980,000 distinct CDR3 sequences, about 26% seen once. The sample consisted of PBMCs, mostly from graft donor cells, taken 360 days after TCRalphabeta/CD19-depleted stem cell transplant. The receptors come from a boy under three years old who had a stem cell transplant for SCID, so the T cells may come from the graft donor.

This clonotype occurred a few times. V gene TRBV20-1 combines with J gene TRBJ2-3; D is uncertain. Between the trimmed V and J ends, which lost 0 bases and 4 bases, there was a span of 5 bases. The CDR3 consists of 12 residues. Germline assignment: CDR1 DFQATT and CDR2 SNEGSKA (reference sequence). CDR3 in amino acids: CSARDWADTQYF. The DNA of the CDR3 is TGCAGTGCTAGAGATTGGGCAGATACGCAGTATTTT.

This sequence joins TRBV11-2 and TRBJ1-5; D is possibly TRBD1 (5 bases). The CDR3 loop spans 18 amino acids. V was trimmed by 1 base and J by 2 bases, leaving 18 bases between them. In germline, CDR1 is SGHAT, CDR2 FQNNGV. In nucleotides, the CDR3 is TGTGCCAGCAGCTTAGTCCCCGCAGGGTGGTCCGGCAATCAGCCCCAGCATTTT. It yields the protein CASSLVPAGWSGNQPQHF.

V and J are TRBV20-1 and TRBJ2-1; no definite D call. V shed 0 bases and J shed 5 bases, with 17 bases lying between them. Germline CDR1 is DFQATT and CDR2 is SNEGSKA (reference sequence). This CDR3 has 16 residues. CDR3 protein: CSAREVPYAPNNEQFF. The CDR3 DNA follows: TGCAGTGCTAGAGAGGTGCCCTACGCCCCAAACAATGAGCAGTTCTTC.

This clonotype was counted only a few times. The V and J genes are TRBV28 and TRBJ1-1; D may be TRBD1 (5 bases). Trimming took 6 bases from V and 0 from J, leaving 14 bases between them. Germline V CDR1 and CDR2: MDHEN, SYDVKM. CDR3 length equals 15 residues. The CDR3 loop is CASRPPGGMNTEAFF. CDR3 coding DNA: TGTGCCAGCAGGCCCCCCGGGGGTATGAACACTGAAGCTTTCTTT. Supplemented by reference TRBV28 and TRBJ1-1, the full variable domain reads DVKVTQSSRYLVKRTGEKVFLECVQDMDHENMFWYRQDPGLGLRLIYFSYDVKMKEKGDIPEGYSVSREKKERFSLILESASTNQTSMYLCASRPPGGMNTEAFFGQGTRLTVV.